One sample yielded the 7 T cell receptor beta chains listed below, sequenced in a study of PD-L1 blockade in urothelial cancer. Using immunoSEQ multiplex PCR, the repertoire was profiled, and TCRdb retains in-frame clones only, with some absent. The table shows some 120,000 clones, with about 82% occurring only once. As for time point: peripheral blood 6 weeks after treatment start. The sequences come from PBMCs, collected around atezolizumab (anti-PD-L1) treatment. The receptors originated from a man aged 50 to 59 with urothelial cancer.

The rearrangement joins TRBV28 to TRBJ1-1; 7 bases are a match to TRBD1. V shed 9 bases and J 0 bases; nucleotides not matched to a gene: 4. CDR1 and CDR2 (germline): MDHEN, SYDVKM. This CDR3 has 13 residues. CDR3 region: CASRQGVNTEAFF. The DNA for the CDR3 is TGTGCCAGTCGACAGGGAGTGAACACTGAAGCTTTCTTT.

The chain combines TRBV11-2 with TRBJ2-7; possibly TRBD2 for D (6 bases). Germline CDR1 is SGHAT and CDR2 is FQNNGV. V was trimmed by 5 bases and J by 6 bases, leaving 17 bases between them. This CDR3 region has 14 residues. This CDR3 reads CASSGGTGVREQYF. The CDR3 coding sequence is TGTGCCAGCAGCGGAGGGACGGGGGTTCGCGAGCAGTACTTC.

This chain joins TRBV4-1 and TRBJ2-1, with D perhaps matching TRBD2 (7 bases). CDR1 is MGHRA and CDR2 is YSYEKL in the germline V gene. The germline V and J ends were trimmed by 4 bases and 5 bases, with 21 bases remaining between them. The CDR3 spans 17 residues. CDR3 loop: CASSPDLGGRWDNEQFF. The CDR3 DNA reads TGCGCCAGCAGCCCAGATCTCGGGGGGCGCTGGGACAATGAGCAGTTCTTC.

The V call is TRBV10-2, the J call TRBJ2-1, with 8 bases fitting TRBD1. Germline V lookup: CDR1 WSHSY, CDR2 SAAADI. V lost 7 bases, J lost 6 bases, and 11 bases stayed unmatched. The CDR3 sequence is 15 residues long. CDR3 DNA sequence: TGCGCCAGCACCCACCAGGGGGCCGGCTTCAATGAGCAGTTCTTC. Encoded protein: CASTHQGAGFNEQFF.

The chain recombines TRBV27 with TRBJ2-4, with 8 nucleotides matching TRBD1. The CDR3 runs to 16 residues. V shed 5 bases, J shed 1 base, and the junction held 7 bases outside the gene matches. Germline lookup yields CDR1 MNHEY and CDR2 SMNVEV (reference sequence). Written as DNA, the CDR3 is TGTGCCAGCAGTCGCCAGACAGGGGTTGCCAAAAACATTCAGTACTTC. It encodes CASSRQTGVAKNIQYF.

V is TRBV28 and J is TRBJ2-7, with a tentative D call TRBD2 (5 bases). Germline lookup yields CDR1 MDHEN and CDR2 SYDVKM. Trimming removed 6 bases at V and 3 bases at J, with 9 bases between. The CDR3 has 12 amino acids. The CDR3 reads CASRTLDYEQYF. DNA for the CDR3: TGTGCCAGCAGGACACTAGACTACGAGCAGTACTTC.

The V gene is TRBV9, the J gene TRBJ1-6, with 10 bases fitting TRBD1. The CDR3 is 15 residues long. Germline lookup yields CDR1 SGDLS and CDR2 YYNGEE. V gave up 0 bases and J gave up 12 bases; unmatched junction bases: 6. In DNA form, the CDR3 reads TGTGCCAGCAGCGTAGTCGGGACAGGGGTGGTACCCCTCCACTTT. Translation: CASSVVGTGVVPLHF. Complete variable domain (other parts from reference TRBV9 and TRBJ1-6): DSGVTQTPKHLITATGQRVTLRCSPRSGDLSVYWYQQSLDQGLQFLIQYYNGEERAKGNILERFSAQQFPDLHSELNLSSLELGDSALYFCASSVVGTGVVPLHFGNGTRLTVT.